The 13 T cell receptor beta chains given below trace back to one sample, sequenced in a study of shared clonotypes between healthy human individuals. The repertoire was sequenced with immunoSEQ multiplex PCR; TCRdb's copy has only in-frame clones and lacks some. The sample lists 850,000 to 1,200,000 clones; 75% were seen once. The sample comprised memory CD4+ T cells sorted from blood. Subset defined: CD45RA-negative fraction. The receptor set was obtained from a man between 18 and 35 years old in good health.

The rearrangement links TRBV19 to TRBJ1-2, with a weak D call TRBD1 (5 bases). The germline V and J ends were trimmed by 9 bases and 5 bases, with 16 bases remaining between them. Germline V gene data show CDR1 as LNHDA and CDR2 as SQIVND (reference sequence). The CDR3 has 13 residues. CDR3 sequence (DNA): TGTGCCAGCTGGAATAATGGGGGGTATGGCTACACCTTC. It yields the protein CASWNNGGYGYTF.

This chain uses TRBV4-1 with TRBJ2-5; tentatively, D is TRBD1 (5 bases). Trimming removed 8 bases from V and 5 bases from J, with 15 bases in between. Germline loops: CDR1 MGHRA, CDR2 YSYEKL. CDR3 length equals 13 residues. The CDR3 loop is CASSLTKGETQYF. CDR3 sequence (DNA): TGCGCCAGCTCCCTAACTAAGGGGGAGACCCAGTACTTC.

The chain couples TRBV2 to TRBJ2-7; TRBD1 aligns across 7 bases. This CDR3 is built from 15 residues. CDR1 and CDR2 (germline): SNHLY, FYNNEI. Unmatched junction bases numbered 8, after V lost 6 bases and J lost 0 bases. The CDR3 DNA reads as TGTGCCAGCAGCCCGGACAGGTCGAGCTCCTACGAGCAGTACTTC. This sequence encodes CASSPDRSSSYEQYF. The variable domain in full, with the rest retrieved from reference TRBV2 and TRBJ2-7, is EPEVTQTPSHQVTQMGQEVILRCVPISNHLYFYWYRQILGQKVEFLVSFYNNEISEKSEIFDDQFSVERPDGSNFTLKIRSTKLEDSAMYFCASSPDRSSSYEQYFGPGTRLTVT.

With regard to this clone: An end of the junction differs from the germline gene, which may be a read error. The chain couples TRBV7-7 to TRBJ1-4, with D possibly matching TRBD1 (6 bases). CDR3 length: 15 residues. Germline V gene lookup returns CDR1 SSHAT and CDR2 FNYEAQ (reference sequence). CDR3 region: CASSSGSKGGEKLFF. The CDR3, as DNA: TGTGCTAGCAGCTCCGGGTCCAAGGGGGGTGAAAAACTGTTTTTT.

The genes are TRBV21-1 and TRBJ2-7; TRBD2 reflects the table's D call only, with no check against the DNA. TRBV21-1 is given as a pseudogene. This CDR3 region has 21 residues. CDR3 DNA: TGTGCCACCGAGGTGTGGTCTCCGTCCGCACTAGCGGGAGTAGATCTTTACGAGCAGTACTTC. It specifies CATEVWSPSALAGVDLYEQYF.

CDR3 sequence reads: CASSRQGSYEQYF. In DNA, the CDR3 is TGTGCCAGCTCCCGACAGGGCTCCTACGAGCAGTACTTC. The V and J genes are TRBV18 and TRBJ2-7, with TRBD1 matching 7 bases. CDR3 length: 13 residues. CDR1 and CDR2 (germline): KGHSH, LQKENI. V was clipped by 6 bases and J by 0 bases; unmatched bases: 2.

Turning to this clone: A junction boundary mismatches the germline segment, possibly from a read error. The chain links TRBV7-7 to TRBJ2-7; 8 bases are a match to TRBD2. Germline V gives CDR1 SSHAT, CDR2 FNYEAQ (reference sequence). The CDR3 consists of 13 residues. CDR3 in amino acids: CASSLDLAGEQYF. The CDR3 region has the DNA TGTGCTAGCAGCTTAGACCTAGCGGGCGAGCAGTACTTC.

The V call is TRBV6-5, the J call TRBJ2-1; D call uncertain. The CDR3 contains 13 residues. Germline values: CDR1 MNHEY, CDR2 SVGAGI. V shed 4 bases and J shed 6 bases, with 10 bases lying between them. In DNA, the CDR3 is TGTGCCAGCAGTTCCGGAGTTCCCAATGAGCAGTTCTTC. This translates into CASSSGVPNEQFF.

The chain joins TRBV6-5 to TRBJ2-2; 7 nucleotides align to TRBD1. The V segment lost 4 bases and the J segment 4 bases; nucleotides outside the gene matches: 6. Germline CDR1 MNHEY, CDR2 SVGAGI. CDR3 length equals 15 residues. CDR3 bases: TGTGCCAGCAGTTCACAGGGGTGGGTCACCGGGGAGCTGTTTTTT. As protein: CASSSQGWVTGELFF.

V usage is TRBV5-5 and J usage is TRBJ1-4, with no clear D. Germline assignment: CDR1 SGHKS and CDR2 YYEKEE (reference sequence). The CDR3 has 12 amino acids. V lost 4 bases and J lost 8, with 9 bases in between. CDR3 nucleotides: TGTGCCAGCAGCCCTATTCGGGAAAAACTGTTTTTT. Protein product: CASSPIREKLFF.

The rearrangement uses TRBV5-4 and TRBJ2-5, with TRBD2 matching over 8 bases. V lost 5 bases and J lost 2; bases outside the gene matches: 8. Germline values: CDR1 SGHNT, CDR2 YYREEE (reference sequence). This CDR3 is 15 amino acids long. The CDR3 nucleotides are TGTGCCAGCAGGGCGGGACTAGTAGGGCAAGAGACCCAGTACTTC. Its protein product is CASRAGLVGQETQYF.

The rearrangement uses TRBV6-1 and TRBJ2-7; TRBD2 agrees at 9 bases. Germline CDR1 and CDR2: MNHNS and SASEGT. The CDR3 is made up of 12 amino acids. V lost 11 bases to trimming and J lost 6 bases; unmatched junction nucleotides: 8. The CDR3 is CALRAGGLEQYF. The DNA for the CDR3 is TGTGCCTTAAGAGCGGGGGGACTCGAGCAGTACTTC.

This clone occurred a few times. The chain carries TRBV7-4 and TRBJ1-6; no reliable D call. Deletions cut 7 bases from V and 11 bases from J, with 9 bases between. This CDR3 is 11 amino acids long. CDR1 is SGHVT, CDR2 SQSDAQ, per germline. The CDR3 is CASIPPPPLHF. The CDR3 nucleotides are TGTGCCAGCATTCCCCCTCCACCCCTCCACTTT.